The source of this TCR beta chain is a study of cytomegalovirus exposure and HLA in healthy donors. About this clone: Its antigen is currently unknown.

Study-wide results and caveats: Most TCRs appeared rarely, but some public TCRs recurred in many donors. A few of the chains that were CMV-associated were confirmed in vitro to be specific for CMV antigens. It was reported that the classifier diagnosed cytomegalovirus status with high specificity and sensitivity in both the original and validation cohorts. The authors listed some 150 TCR beta chains as cytomegalovirus-associated.

CDR1 and CDR2 from the germline V gene are LNHDA and SQIVND (reference sequence). This CDR3 has 14 residues. V was shortened by 6 bases and J by 0 bases, with 12 bases between the two germline ends. The table came from immunoSEQ multiplex PCR; TCRdb's copy has only in-frame clones and leaves some out. Of 95,000 to 150,000 clones in the sample, about 96% were seen once. V is TRBV19 and J is TRBJ2-7; weak D call: TRBD2 (6 bases). Sequencing used PBMCs. The clonotype comes from a man aged 18 to 35 in good health and CMV-seronegative. The CDR3, as DNA: TGTGCCAGTAGAATTAGCGGTAGCTCCTACGAGCAGTACTTC. Translating it yields CASRISGSSYEQYF.